This T cell receptor beta chain was identified during a study of shared clonotypes between healthy human individuals. The study, taken as a whole, reports: Clonotype sharing among donors was thought likely to change with sequencing depth. The sole specimen, blood, was sampled, and tissue repertoires likely differ. At large depth, rarefaction still showed sorted-subset sequencing to be incomplete. Researchers found naive subsets generally carried larger estimated richness than memory subsets.

V lost 5 bases to trimming and J lost 8 bases, with 18 bases between them. CDR1 and CDR2 from the germline V gene are SGHTA and FQGNSA. The CDR3 is made up of 14 amino acids. Points on this clone: What it binds is not known.

Method: immunoSEQ multiplex PCR; TCRdb's copy keeps in-frame clones and lacks some. The sample contains about 1.5 million clones, around 98% of which appear only once. Source material: naive CD4+ T cells sorted from blood. Documented subset: CD45RA+ positively selected. V gene TRBV7-2 combines with J gene TRBJ1-1; perhaps TRBD1 as D (6 bases). The sequence derives from a man under 40 in good health. In DNA form, the CDR3 reads TGTGCCAGCAGCGTAGAAGGGGGGCCGGCAGAAGCTTTCTTT. Translated: CASSVEGGPAEAFF.